This paragraph covers one TCR beta chain sequence. Its cognate antigen is unknown. These data originate in a study of cytomegalovirus exposure and HLA in healthy donors. Notes on the study in general: Rare sequences made up most TCRs, while some public TCRs were found in many donors.

Primers included in the PCR were 60 Vbeta and 13 Jbeta primers. Profiled with immunoSEQ multiplex PCR; TCRdb holds only in-frame clones, not every one. The sample shows over 100,000 clones, over 60% of them seen only once. The CDR3 runs 14 residues. V lost 2 bases and J lost 3, with 11 bases in between. CDR1 and CDR2 from the germline V gene are MNHNS and SASEGT. V usage is TRBV6-1 and J usage is TRBJ2-7; D might be TRBD2 (5 bases). The receptor's source is a woman aged 18-29 years in good health and CMV-seropositive. Sequencing used PBMCs. The CDR3 DNA reads as TGTGCCAGCAGTGAATATGTCGGAGGCTACGAGCAGTACTTC. This gives the protein CASSEYVGGYEQYF.